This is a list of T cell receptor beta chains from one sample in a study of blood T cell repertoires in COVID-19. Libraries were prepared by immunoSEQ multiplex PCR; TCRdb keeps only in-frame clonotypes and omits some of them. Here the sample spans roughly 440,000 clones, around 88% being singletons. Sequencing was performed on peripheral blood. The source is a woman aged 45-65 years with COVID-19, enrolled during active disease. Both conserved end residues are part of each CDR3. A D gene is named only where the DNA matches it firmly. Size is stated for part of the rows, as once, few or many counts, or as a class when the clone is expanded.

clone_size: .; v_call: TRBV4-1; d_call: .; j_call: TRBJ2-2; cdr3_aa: CASSLQGPYSTGELFF; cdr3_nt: TGCGCCAGCAGCCTACAGGGCCCCTACTCCACCGGGGAGCTGTTTTTT
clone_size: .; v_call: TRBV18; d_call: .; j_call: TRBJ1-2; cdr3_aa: CASSPIWGDNYGYTF; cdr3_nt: TGTGCCAGCTCACCCATTTGGGGGGATAACTATGGCTACACCTTC
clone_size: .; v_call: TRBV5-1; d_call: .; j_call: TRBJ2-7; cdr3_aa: CASSPIGYEQYF; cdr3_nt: TGCGCCAGCAGCCCTATCGGCTACGAGCAGTACTTC
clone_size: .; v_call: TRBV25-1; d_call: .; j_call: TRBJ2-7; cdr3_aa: CASRSTFREQYF; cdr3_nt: TGTGCCAGCAGATCCACTTTCCGGGAGCAGTACTTC
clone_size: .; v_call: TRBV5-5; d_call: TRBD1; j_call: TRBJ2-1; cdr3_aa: CASSPGQLPHLPANEQFF; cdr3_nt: TGTGCCAGCAGCCCGGGACAGCTGCCCCATCTCCCGGCCAATGAGCAGTTCTTC
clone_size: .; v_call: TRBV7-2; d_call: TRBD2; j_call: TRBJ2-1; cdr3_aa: CASSLGLAGAYNEQFF; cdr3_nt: TGTGCCAGCAGCCTGGGACTAGCGGGGGCCTACAATGAGCAGTTCTTC
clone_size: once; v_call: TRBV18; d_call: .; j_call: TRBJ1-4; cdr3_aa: CASSPRTSEDEKLFF; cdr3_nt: TGTGCCAGCTCACCCCGGACAAGCGAAGATGAAAAACTGTTTTTT
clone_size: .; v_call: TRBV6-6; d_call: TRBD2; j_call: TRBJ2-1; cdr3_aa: CASSFAGGLGDNEQFF; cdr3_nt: TGTGCCAGCAGTTTTGCGGGGGGGCTAGGGGACAATGAGCAGTTCTTC
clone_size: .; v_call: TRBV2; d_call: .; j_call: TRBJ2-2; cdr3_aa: CASSTPGTGELFF; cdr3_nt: TGTGCCAGCAGTACCCCGGGGACCGGGGAGCTGTTTTTT
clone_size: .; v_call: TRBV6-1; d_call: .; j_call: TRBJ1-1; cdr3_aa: CASSDRGHTNNLLMNTEAFF; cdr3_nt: TGTGCCAGCAGTGACCGAGGGCACACGAACAACTTACTCATGAACACTGAAGCTTTCTTT
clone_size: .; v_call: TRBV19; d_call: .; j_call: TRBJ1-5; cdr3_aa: CASAEGRTQPQHF; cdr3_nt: TGTGCCAGTGCGGAGGGGAGAACTCAGCCCCAGCATTTT
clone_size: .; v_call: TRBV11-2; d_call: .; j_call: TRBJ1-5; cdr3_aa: CASSTGGAGREPQHF; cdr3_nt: TGTGCCAGCAGCACCGGGGGGGCAGGACGGGAGCCCCAGCATTTT
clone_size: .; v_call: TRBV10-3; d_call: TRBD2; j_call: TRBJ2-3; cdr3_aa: CAISGRGTSGTDTQYF; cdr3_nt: TGTGCCATCAGTGGTAGGGGGACTAGCGGAACAGATACGCAGTATTTT
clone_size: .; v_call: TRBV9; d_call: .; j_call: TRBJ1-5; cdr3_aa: CASSVAGGGQPQHF; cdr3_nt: TGTGCCAGCAGCGTAGCTGGGGGAGGTCAGCCCCAGCATTTT
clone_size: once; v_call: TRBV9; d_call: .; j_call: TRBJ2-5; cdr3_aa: CASSVVPGTGQETQYF; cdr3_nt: TGTGCCAGCAGCGTAGTCCCCGGGACTGGGCAAGAGACCCAGTACTTC
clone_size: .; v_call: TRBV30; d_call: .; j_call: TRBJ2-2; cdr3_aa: CAWSVLGLTGELFF; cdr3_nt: TGTGCCTGGAGTGTTCTGGGGCTAACCGGGGAGCTGTTTTTT
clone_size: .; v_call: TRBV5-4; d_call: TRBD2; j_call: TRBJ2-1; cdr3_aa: CASSPGLAGGLSGEQFF; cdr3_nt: TGTGCCAGCAGCCCGGGACTAGCGGGGGGCCTTTCTGGTGAGCAGTTCTTC
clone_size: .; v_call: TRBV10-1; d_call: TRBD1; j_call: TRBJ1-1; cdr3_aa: CASSGQGTEAFF; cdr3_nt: TGCGCCAGCAGTGGACAGGGGACTGAAGCTTTCTTT
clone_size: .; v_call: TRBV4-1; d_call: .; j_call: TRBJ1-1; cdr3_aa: CASSPWTVSEAFF; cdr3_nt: TGCGCCAGCAGCCCTTGGACAGTCTCTGAAGCTTTCTTT
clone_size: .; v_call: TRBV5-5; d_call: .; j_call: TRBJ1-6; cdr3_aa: CASSLDPSVGRDSPLHF; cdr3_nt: TGTGCCAGCAGCTTGGACCCTTCGGTGGGGAGGGATTCACCCCTCCACTTT
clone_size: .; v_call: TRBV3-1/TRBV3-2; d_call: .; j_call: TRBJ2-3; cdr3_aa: CASSPTNSADTQYF; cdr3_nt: TGTGCCAGCAGCCCTACCAATAGTGCAGATACGCAGTATTTT
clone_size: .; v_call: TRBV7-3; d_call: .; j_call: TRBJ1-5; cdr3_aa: CASSLKRDRSNQPQHF; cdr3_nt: TGTGCCAGCAGCTTAAAGAGAGACAGGAGCAATCAGCCCCAGCATTTT
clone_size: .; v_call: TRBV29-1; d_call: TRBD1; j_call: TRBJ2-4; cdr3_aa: CSVEGRGQDIQYF; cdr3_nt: TGCAGCGTTGAAGGCAGGGGGCAAGACATTCAGTACTTC
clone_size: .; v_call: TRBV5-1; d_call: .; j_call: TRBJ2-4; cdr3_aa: CASSLRDNKNIQYF; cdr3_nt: TGCGCCAGCAGCTTGCGGGACAACAAAAACATTCAGTACTTC
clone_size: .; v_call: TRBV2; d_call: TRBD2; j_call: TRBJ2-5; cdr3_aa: CASSEDRGGETQYF; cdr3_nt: TGTGCCAGCAGTGAAGACCGGGGGGGGGAGACCCAGTACTTC
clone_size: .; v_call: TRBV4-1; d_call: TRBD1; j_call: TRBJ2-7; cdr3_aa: CASSQEYGQGVYEQYF; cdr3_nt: TGCGCCAGCAGCCAAGAGTACGGACAGGGGGTCTACGAGCAGTACTTC
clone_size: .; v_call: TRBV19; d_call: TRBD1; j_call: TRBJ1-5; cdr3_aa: CASSIETGDAQHF; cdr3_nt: TGTGCCAGTAGTATAGAAACAGGGGATGCCCAGCATTTT
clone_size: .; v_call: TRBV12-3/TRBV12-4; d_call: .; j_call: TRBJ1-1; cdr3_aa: CASSRTGVTEAFF; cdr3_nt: TGTGCCAGCAGTCGGACTGGGGTCACTGAAGCTTTCTTT
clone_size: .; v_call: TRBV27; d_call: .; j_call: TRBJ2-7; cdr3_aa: CASNSGGTRKQYF; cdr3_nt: TGTGCCAGCAACTCAGGGGGGACGAGAAAGCAGTACTTC
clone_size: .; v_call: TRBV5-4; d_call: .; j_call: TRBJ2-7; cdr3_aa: CASSLAGQFPYEQYF; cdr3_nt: TGTGCCAGCAGCTTGGCAGGACAGTTTCCCTACGAGCAGTACTTC
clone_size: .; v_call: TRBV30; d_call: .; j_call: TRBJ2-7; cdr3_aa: CAWNQYRQSAEQYF; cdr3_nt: TGTGCCTGGAATCAGTACAGACAGTCGGCCGAGCAGTACTTC
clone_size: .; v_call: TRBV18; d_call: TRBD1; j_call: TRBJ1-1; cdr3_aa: CASSPQPGGEAFF; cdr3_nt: TGTGCCAGCTCGCCTCAACCAGGGGGTGAAGCTTTCTTT
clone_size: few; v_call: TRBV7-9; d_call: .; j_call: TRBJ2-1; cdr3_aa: CASSVNRGTNEQFF; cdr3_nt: TGTGCCAGCAGCGTCAACCGGGGGACCAATGAGCAGTTCTTC
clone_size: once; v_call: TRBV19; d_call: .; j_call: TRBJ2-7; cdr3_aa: CASSITVGSSYEQYF; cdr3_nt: TGTGCCAGTAGTATAACGGTAGGGAGCTCCTACGAGCAGTACTTC
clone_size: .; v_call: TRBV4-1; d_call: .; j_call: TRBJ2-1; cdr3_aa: CASSRVEAGRGGVNEQFF; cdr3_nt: TGCGCCAGCAGTCGAGTAGAGGCCGGACGAGGAGGGGTCAATGAGCAGTTCTTC
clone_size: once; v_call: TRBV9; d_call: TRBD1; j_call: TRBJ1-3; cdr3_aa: CASSAGTGAISAGNTIYF; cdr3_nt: TGTGCCAGCAGCGCCGGGACAGGGGCCATCAGCGCCGGAAACACCATATATTTT
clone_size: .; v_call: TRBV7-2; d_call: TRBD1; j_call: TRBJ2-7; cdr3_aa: CASSSRTGGSYEQYF; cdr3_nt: TGTGCCAGCAGCTCCCGGACAGGGGGATCCTACGAGCAGTACTTC
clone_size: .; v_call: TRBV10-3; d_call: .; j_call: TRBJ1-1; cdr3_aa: CAISGGSEAFF; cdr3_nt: TGTGCCATCAGTGGTGGCAGTGAAGCTTTCTTT
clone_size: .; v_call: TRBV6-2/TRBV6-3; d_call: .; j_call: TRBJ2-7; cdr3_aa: CASSPSRARQGLSYEQYF; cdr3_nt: TGTGCCAGCAGCCCTTCCCGGGCGCGACAGGGACTTTCCTACGAGCAGTACTTC
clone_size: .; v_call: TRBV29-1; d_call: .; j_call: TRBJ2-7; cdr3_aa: CSVEDPGREQYF; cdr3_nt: TGCAGCGTTGAAGATCCAGGGCGCGAGCAGTACTTC
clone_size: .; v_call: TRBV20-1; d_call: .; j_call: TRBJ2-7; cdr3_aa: CSARTAYEQYF; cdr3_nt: TGCAGTGCCCGAACTGCGTACGAGCAGTACTTC
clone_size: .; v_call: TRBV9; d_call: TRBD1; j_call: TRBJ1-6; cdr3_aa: CASSVRVGGQRNSPLHF; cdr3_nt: TGTGCCAGCAGCGTCCGGGTGGGGGGACAGCGGAATTCACCCCTCCACTTT
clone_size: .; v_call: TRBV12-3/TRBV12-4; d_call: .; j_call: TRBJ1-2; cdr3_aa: CASNQRMSYGYTF; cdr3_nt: TGTGCCAGCAACCAGAGGATGAGCTATGGCTACACCTTC
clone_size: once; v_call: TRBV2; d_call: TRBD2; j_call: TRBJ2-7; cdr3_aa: CASCPLAGGRYEQYF; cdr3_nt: TGTGCCAGCTGCCCCCTGGCGGGGGGGCGGTACGAGCAGTACTTC
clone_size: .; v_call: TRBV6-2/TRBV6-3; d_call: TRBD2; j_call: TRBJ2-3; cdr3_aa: CASSYRLAGFTDTQYF; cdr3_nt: TGTGCCAGCAGTTACCGACTAGCGGGGTTCACAGATACGCAGTATTTT
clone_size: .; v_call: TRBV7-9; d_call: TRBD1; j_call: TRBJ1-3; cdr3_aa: CASSSTGFLGNTIYF; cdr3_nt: TGTGCCAGCAGCTCGACAGGGTTTCTTGGAAACACCATATATTTT
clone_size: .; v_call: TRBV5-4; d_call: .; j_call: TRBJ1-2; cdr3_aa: CASSLYSSGNYGYTF; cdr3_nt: TGTGCCAGCAGCTTGTATAGTTCAGGGAACTATGGCTACACCTTC
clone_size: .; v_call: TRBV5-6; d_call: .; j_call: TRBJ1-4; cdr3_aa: CASQGGATNEKLFF; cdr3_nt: TGTGCCAGCCAAGGGGGGGCAACTAATGAAAAACTGTTTTTT
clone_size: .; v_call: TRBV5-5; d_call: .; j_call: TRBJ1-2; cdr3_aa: CASSFDKNYGYTF; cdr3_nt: TGTGCCAGCAGCTTTGACAAGAACTATGGCTACACCTTC
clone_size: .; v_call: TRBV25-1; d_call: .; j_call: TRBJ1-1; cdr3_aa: CASGGTARTEAFF; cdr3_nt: TGTGCCAGCGGCGGGACGGCGAGGACTGAAGCTTTCTTT
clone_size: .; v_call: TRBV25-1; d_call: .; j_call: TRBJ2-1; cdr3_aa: CASKGPGAERYNEQFF; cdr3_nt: TGTGCCAGCAAAGGCCCAGGGGCCGAACGGTACAATGAGCAGTTCTTC
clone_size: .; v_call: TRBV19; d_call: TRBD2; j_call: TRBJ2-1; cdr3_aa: CASSPSSGGGYNEQFF; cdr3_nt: TGTGCCAGTAGTCCCTCAAGCGGGGGGGGCTACAATGAGCAGTTCTTC
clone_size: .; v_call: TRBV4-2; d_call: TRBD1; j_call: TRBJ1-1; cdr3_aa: CASSQHSQGARTEAFF; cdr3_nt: TGTGCCAGCAGCCAACATTCCCAGGGGGCGCGGACTGAAGCTTTCTTT